What follows are 16 T cell receptor beta chains derived from one specimen sequenced in a study of blood T cell repertoires in COVID-19 (dated by TCRdb to the early 2020s). The library was obtained by the immunoSEQ multiplex PCR assay. Here the immuneACCESS table is served through TCRdb, limited to in-frame sequences with V and J called. Missing clones are a known gap in these copies; in checked studies unresolved V genes cover under half, and the rest lacks a known reason. This sample holds 91,000 or so clones; around 87% were observed only once. The ten most abundant clones make up 15% of the sample. Sequenced input: peripheral blood. The receptors here all came from a human donor in a cohort sampled during active COVID-19.

The rearrangement joins TRBV29-1 to TRBJ2-7, with 9 bases identical to TRBD1. The CDR3 totals 14 residues. Germline CDR1 reads SQVTM; CDR2 reads ANQGSEA. J was trimmed by 3 bases and V by 1 base; bases with no gene match: 4. The CDR3 sequence: CSVEGGTGLYEQYF. In DNA, the CDR3 is TGCAGCGTTGAAGGTGGGACAGGGCTCTACGAGCAGTACTTC.

V is TRBV7-3 and J is TRBJ2-1; 8 bases fit TRBD2. CDR1 and CDR2 from the germline V gene are SGHTA and FQGTGA. V shed 0 bases and J 5 bases; nucleotides not matched to a gene: 9. The length of the CDR3 is 17 residues. The CDR3 protein is CASSLTIGAGVDNEQFF. In nucleotides, the CDR3 is TGTGCCAGCAGCTTAACAATTGGAGCGGGAGTCGACAATGAGCAGTTCTTC.

The chain employs TRBV25-1 and TRBJ2-1, with a possible D match to TRBD2 (6 bases). The ends were cut back, 3 bases at V and 7 bases at J, with 13 bases in the middle. From germline, CDR1 is MGHDK and CDR2 SYGVNS. CDR3 size: 14 residues. For the CDR3, the DNA is TGTGCCAGCAGTGACGTGGGGAGGCGGAATGAGCAGTTCTTC. Amino acid sequence: CASSDVGRRNEQFF. The full variable domain, with the rest looked up from reference TRBV25-1 and TRBJ2-1, is EADIYQTPRYLVIGTGKKITLECSQTMGHDKMYWYQQDPGMELHLIHYSYGVNSTEKGDLSSESTVSRIRTEHFPLTLESARPSHTSQYLCASSDVGRRNEQFFGPGTRLTVL.

In its sample, this clone was seen a few times. This sequence joins TRBV5-5 and TRBJ1-6; 8 bases map to TRBD1. Germline CDR1 and CDR2: SGHKS and YYEKEE (reference sequence). The CDR3 is 14 amino acids. Losses at the gene ends were 4 bases for V and 8 bases for J; bases not matched to a gene: 5. CDR3 loop: CASSGWTGHSPLHF. As DNA, the CDR3 is TGTGCCAGCAGCGGATGGACAGGGCATTCACCCCTCCACTTT.

This clone was observed a single time. The V gene is TRBV20-1, the J gene TRBJ2-1, with D hard to call. Germline loops: CDR1 DFQATT, CDR2 SNEGSKA (reference sequence). The CDR3 sequence is 9 residues long. The DNA of the CDR3 is TGCAGCACTGCGAATGAGCAGTTCTTC. It yields the protein CSTANEQFF.

The V gene is TRBV9, the J gene TRBJ2-2; weak D call: TRBD2 (6 bases). Germline-derived CDR1 and CDR2 are SGDLS and YYNGEE. Trimming removed 4 bases at V and 1 base at J, with 14 bases between. The CDR3 is made up of 16 amino acids. This CDR3 reads CASSSPGLQNTGELFF. The CDR3 bases are TGTGCCAGCAGCTCCCCTGGACTACAGAACACCGGGGAGCTGTTTTTT.

This rearrangement joins TRBV7-9 to TRBJ1-2, with D perhaps TRBD1 (6 bases). Trimming shortened V by 3 bases and J by 1 base, and 9 bases separated the two germline ends. This CDR3 is 14 amino acids long. Germline V lookup: CDR1 SEHNR, CDR2 FQNEAQ (reference sequence). CDR3 amino acids: CASSFGQFNYGYTF. CDR3 DNA sequence: TGTGCCAGCAGCTTCGGACAGTTTAACTATGGCTACACCTTC.

J is TRBJ1-3 and V is TRBV10-3; a weak D match, TRBD1 (5 bases). Germline values: CDR1 ENHRY, CDR2 SYGVKD. The CDR3 sequence is 14 residues long. With 7 bases removed from V and 0 bases from J, the gap between germline ends came to 10 bases. The CDR3 is CAITQGDSGNTIYF. CDR3 DNA sequence: TGTGCCATCACCCAAGGGGACTCTGGAAACACCATATATTTT.

The chain is built from TRBV2 and TRBJ2-3; D might be TRBD1 (5 bases). This CDR3 comprises 14 residues. Germline assignment: CDR1 SNHLY and CDR2 FYNNEI. Trimming stripped 7 bases from V and 1 base from J, with 12 bases between. The CDR3 spells CASMNDRGTDTQYF. The DNA of the CDR3 is TGTGCCAGCATGAACGACAGAGGCACAGATACGCAGTATTTT.

V gene TRBV3-1 (or the pseudogene TRBV3-2) combines with J gene TRBJ1-2; possible D gene TRBD1, 6 bases. The length of the CDR3 is 13 residues. Germline loops: CDR1 LGHDT, CDR2 YNNKEL (reference sequence). The V end was cut by 0 bases, the J end by 7 bases, with 9 bases between. CDR3 DNA: TGTGCCAGCAGCCAAGAGCAGGGGTCTGGCTACACCTTC. It translates to CASSQEQGSGYTF.

CDR3 protein: CASSSGLPNEKLFF. The CDR3, as DNA: TGTGCCAGCAGCTCAGGACTGCCTAATGAAAAACTGTTTTTT. This chain uses TRBV6-2 or TRBV6-3 with TRBJ1-4; no reliable D call. Germline V gene data show CDR1 as MNHEY and CDR2 as SVGEGT. CDR3 length equals 14 residues. The V end lost 6 bases, the J end lost 3 bases, and 11 bases lay between the germline ends.

Comments on this clone: This sample also contains other DNA sequences that code for the same CDR3. The chain couples TRBV19 to TRBJ1-1; D gene uncertain. The CDR3 runs 13 residues. Germline loops: CDR1 LNHDA, CDR2 SQIVND (reference sequence). The V and J ends lost 3 bases and 3 bases respectively, with 8 bases between them. The CDR3 spells CASSMRRDTEAFF. The CDR3, as DNA: TGTGCCAGTAGTATGAGGAGAGACACTGAAGCTTTCTTT.

V is TRBV7-2 and J is TRBJ2-1; 7 positions match TRBD2. The CDR3 is 13 residues long. Germline-derived CDR1 and CDR2 are SGHTA and FQGNSA. V lost 5 bases to trimming and J lost 3 bases; unmatched junction nucleotides: 1. This CDR3 reads CASSRDYYNEQFF. CDR3 coding DNA: TGTGCCAGCAGCCGGGACTACTACAATGAGCAGTTCTTC. The whole variable domain, remainder taken from reference TRBV7-2 and TRBJ2-1, is GAGVSQSPSNKVTEKGKDVELRCDPISGHTALYWYRQSLGQGLEFLIYFQGNSAPDKSGLPSDRFSAERTGGSVSTLTIQRTQQEDSAVYLCASSRDYYNEQFFGPGTRLTVL.

This rearrangement joins TRBV6-2 or TRBV6-3 to TRBJ1-2; D is perhaps TRBD1 (5 bases). The CDR3 totals 12 residues. Trimming removed 5 bases at V and 8 bases at J, with 12 bases between. Germline V gene lookup returns CDR1 MNHEY and CDR2 SVGEGT. The CDR3 reads CASSATEEGYTF. CDR3 coding DNA: TGTGCCAGCAGTGCGACAGAGGAGGGCTACACCTTC.

CDR3 nucleotides: TGCAGTGCTAACAAGCGGAATGAGCAGTTCTTC. It specifies CSANKRNEQFF. V gene TRBV20-1 combines with J gene TRBJ2-1; a possible D gene is TRBD2 (5 bases). The ends were cut back, 4 bases at V and 7 bases at J, with 8 bases in the middle. This CDR3 is built from 11 residues. Per germline, CDR1 DFQATT and CDR2 SNEGSKA (reference sequence).

This clone was detected only once. The chain recombines TRBV6-5 with TRBJ2-1; 7 bases are a match to TRBD1. Per the germline V gene, CDR1 is MNHEY and CDR2 is SVGAGI. V lost 0 bases to trimming and J lost 3 bases; unmatched junction nucleotides: 2. There are 15 residues in the CDR3. CDR3 bases: TGTGCCAGCAGTTACTCACAGGGGCGCTACAATGAGCAGTTCTTC. Protein: CASSYSQGRYNEQFF.